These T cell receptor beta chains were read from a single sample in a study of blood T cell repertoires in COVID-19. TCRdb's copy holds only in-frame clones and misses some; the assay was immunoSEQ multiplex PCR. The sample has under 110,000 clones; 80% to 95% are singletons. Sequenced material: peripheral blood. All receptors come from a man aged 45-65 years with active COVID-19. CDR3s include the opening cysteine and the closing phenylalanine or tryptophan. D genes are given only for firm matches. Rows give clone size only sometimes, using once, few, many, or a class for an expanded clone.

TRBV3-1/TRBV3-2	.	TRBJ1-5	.	TGTGCCAGCAGCCAAGACGGCAATCAGCCCCAGCATTTT	CASSQDGNQPQHF
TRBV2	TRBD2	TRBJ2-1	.	TGTGCCAGCAGTGAAGTCCGGATCGCTAGCGGCAATGAGCAGTTCTTC	CASSEVRIASGNEQFF
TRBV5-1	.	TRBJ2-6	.	TGCGCCAGCAGCGAGGCTGTTTCTGGGGCCAACGTCCTGACTTTC	CASSEAVSGANVLTF
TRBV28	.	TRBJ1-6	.	TGTGCCAGCAGTTTAGACAGGACCGATTCACCCCTCCACTTT	CASSLDRTDSPLHF
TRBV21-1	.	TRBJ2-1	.	TGTGCCAAGGGACTAGCGGGAGTCTCCTACAATGAGCAGTTCTTC	CAKGLAGVSYNEQFF
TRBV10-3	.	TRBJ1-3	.	TGTGCCATCAGAGAGGCAGGCCCTTGGGGAAACACCATATATTTT	CAIREAGPWGNTIYF
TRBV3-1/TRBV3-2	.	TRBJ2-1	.	TGTGCCAGCAGCCAAGTCCTGGCAGAGCAGTTCTTC	CASSQVLAEQFF
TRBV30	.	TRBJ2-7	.	TGTGCCGGACCAGCGGCACCTTTCGAGCAGTACTTC	CAGPAAPFEQYF
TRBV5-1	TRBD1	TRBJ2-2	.	TGCGCCAGCAGCCCAGACAGGGTCCGGACCGGGGAGCTGTTTTTT	CASSPDRVRTGELFF
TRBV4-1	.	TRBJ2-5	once	TGCGCCAGCAGCCAAGTTGCCTCTAGAGAGACCCAGTACTTC	CASSQVASRETQYF
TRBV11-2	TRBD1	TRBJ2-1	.	TGTGCCAGCAGCCAGTCTTATCGGACAGGGGATGAGCAGTTCTTC	CASSQSYRTGDEQFF
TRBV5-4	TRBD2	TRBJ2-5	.	TGTGCCAGCAGAATCGGGACTAGCGGGGGTCAAGAGACCCAGTACTTC	CASRIGTSGGQETQYF
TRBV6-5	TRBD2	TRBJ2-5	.	TGTGCCAGCAGTCACAGGACTAGCGGGAGCGTGACCCAGTACTTC	CASSHRTSGSVTQYF
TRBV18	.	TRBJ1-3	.	TGTGCCAGCTCTAGTGACTCTGGAAACACCATATATTTT	CASSSDSGNTIYF
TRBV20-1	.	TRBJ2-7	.	TGCAGTGCTGAAAGAGGTACCGAGCAGTACTTC	CSAERGTEQYF
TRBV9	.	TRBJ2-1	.	TGTGCCAGCAGCGTAGCTGGGGGCATTTACAATGAGCAGTTCTTC	CASSVAGGIYNEQFF
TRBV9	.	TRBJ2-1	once	TGTGCCAGCAGCGTAGCTCCTAGCCCCAATGAGCAGTTCTTC	CASSVAPSPNEQFF
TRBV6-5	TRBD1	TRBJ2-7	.	TGTGCCAGCAGAGTCACAGGGGTCATAGGCGAGCAGTACTTC	CASRVTGVIGEQYF
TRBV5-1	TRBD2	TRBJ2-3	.	TGCGCCAGCAGCCTCCGGACTAGCGGGAGGGCCATAGATACGCAGTATTTT	CASSLRTSGRAIDTQYF
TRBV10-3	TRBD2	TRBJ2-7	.	TGTGCCATCAGTGATACGAGGCGGGAGAACCGCGAGCAGTACTTC	CAISDTRRENREQYF
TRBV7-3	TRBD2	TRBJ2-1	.	TGTGCCAGCAGCTTAGGACTAGCGGGCGGCAATGAGCAGTTCTTC	CASSLGLAGGNEQFF
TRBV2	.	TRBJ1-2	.	TGTGCCAGCGGTGGCCAAGAGCGCTACACCTTC	CASGGQERYTF
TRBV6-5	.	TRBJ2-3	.	TGTGCCAGCAGTTACTTGTCGAGTAGCACAGATACGCAGTATTTT	CASSYLSSSTDTQYF
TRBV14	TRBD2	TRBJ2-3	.	TGTGCCACCTCCCCCGGGACTAGCGGGGTCGGGACAGATACGCAGTATTTT	CATSPGTSGVGTDTQYF
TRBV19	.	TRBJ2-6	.	TGTGCCAGTAGTACACAGGGTGCCAACGTCCTGACTTTC	CASSTQGANVLTF
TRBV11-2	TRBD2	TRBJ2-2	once	TGTGCCAGCAATTCGCTAGCGGGAGTTACCGGGGAGCTGTTTTTT	CASNSLAGVTGELFF
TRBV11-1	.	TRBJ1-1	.	TGTGCCAGCAGCCTGTCCACGGGACTTAAAAACACTGAAGCTTTCTTT	CASSLSTGLKNTEAFF
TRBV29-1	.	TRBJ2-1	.	TGCAGCGCCCCTGACAGGAGACTCTACAATGAGCAGTTCTTC	CSAPDRRLYNEQFF
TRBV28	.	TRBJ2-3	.	TGTGCGACGGGCAGGGGGGCAGATACGCAGTATTTT	CATGRGADTQYF
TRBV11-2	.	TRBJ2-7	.	TGTGCCAGCAGCTTCTCTCAGGGGGGTGGGTCCGAGCAGTACTTC	CASSFSQGGGSEQYF
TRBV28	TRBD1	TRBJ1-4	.	TGTGCCACCCAGCCAGGGACAGATTATAATGAAAAACTGTTTTTT	CATQPGTDYNEKLFF
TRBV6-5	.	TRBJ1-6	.	TGTGCCAGCAGATCCGGTAATTCACCCCTCCACTTT	CASRSGNSPLHF
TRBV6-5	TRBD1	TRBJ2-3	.	TGTGCCAGCAAGGGGACAGGGGTGGATACGCAGTATTTT	CASKGTGVDTQYF
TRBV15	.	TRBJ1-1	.	TGTGCCACCAGCAGAGATCTAGCGGTGGCGAACACTGAAGCTTTCTTT	CATSRDLAVANTEAFF
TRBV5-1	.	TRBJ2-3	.	TGCGCCAGCAGCTTGGGTCGTGGGGCAGGGTCAGATACGCAGTATTTT	CASSLGRGAGSDTQYF
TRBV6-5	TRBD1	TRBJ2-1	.	TGTGCCAGCAGAGCTCGACAGGGGTTAAATGAGCAGTTCTTC	CASRARQGLNEQFF
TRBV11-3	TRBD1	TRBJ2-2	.	TGTGCCAGCAGCTTGACAGGGAAGGGGACCAACACCGGGGAGCTGTTTTTT	CASSLTGKGTNTGELFF
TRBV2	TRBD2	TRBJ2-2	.	TGTGCCAGCAAAGCGGGAGTTAACACCGGGGAGCTGTTTTTT	CASKAGVNTGELFF
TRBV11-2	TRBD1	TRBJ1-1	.	TGTGCCAGCAGCTTGGAACGACAGGGGAAAGCTTTCTTT	CASSLERQGKAFF
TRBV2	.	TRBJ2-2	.	TGTGCCAGCGTCCGGAGGGGGGGGACCGGGGAGCTGTTTTTT	CASVRRGGTGELFF
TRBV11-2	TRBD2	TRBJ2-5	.	TGTGCCAGCAGCTTAGCCCGGGGCGGGAGAGGTGAGACCCAGTACTTC	CASSLARGGRGETQYF
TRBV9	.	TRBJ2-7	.	TGTGCCAGCAACCTCCAGGTTACCTACGAGCAGTACTTC	CASNLQVTYEQYF